This record looks at one T cell receptor beta chain sequence and its context. Its target is unknown. The data originate from a study of T cell responses to AZD1222 COVID-19 vaccine. Regarding the study as a whole: The donor group comprised mostly white British people and more females; the analysis possibly underestimated clonal diversity.

Sequenced by immunoSEQ multiplex PCR; TCRdb stores in-frame clones only, minus some. The sample shows under 70,000 clones, less than 85% of them seen only once. V was trimmed by 11 bases and J by 3 bases, leaving 14 bases between them. Per germline, CDR1 MNHEY and CDR2 SVGAGI. The CDR3 is made up of 13 amino acids. The TCR comes from an adult in good health. Sample: peripheral blood, taken on day 0 of MenACWY control vaccination. The V and J genes are TRBV6-5 and TRBJ1-5; possible D gene TRBD1, 6 bases. The CDR3 sequence is CAVSQGNNQPQHF. CDR3 nucleotides: TGTGCCGTTTCACAGGGAAACAATCAGCCCCAGCATTTT.